This record covers a single TCR beta chain. Its antigen remains unidentified. This specimen belongs to a study of T cells after yellow fever vaccination. The overall study: Preparation used SMART-Seq v4 Ultra Low Input for the low-cell-number fractions. Study results and caveats: The booster response re-showed most primary clones: around 95% CD4, over 80% CD8.

There are 14 residues in the CDR3. Trimming stripped 5 bases from V and 3 bases from J, with 14 bases between. Each CDR3 protein gets one entry after TCRdb re-called the 5' RACE reads with MiXCR. The sample lists 200,000 to 300,000 distinct CDR3 sequences, more than 6.5% occurring once. The sample was CD4+ T cells sorted from PBMCs, taken on the day of the yellow fever booster vaccination. The clonotype was recovered from a man younger than 40 who received the YFV17D yellow fever vaccine. V is TRBV12-3 or TRBV12-4 and J is TRBJ2-7; TRBD2 might be the D (6 bases). The CDR3 bases are TGTGCCAGCAGTCCCCGTTTTAGCGGCTACGAGCAGTACTTC. Residues: CASSPRFSGYEQYF.